The T cell receptor beta chain described here comes from a study of T cells after yellow fever vaccination (dated by TCRdb to between 2018 and 2021). Looking at the study overall: The SMART-Seq v4 Ultra Low Input RNA kit was used to prepare libraries from fractions with low cell numbers. To follow T-cell clones before and after primary and booster YFV17D yellow fever vaccination, bulk TCR alpha and beta repertoires were sequenced over time. The cohort comprised two healthy male donors, one aged 18 to 30 and one aged 30 to 40 years. Blood samples were taken at several timepoints before and after primary and secondary immunization, and bulk PBMC replicates and cell subsets were isolated. The paper as a whole reports these results and caveats: Most clones expanded after primary vaccination (almost 97% of CD4 and roughly 90% of CD8) were re-detected after the booster, suggesting that broad memory maintenance occurred. Computational filtering was required because FACS-sorted repertoires could contain abundant contaminating clonotypes from the bulk population. The secondary T-cell response was found to be weaker but faster than the primary response, with a peak reached on day 5 rather than on day 15. Only a couple of donors were included in the study, so the extent to which the findings can be generalized is limited. A small share of clonotypes occurred in both CD4 and CD8 compartments, likely arising from convergent recombination.

The listed sequencing device is Illumina NovaSeq 6000. TCR cDNA was synthesized by 5'RACE template switching, which introduced a universal primer site and unique molecular identifiers. cDNA synthesis was primed from both the TCR alpha and TCR beta constant segments. Library amplification involved two PCR steps, and the second step added sample barcodes and sequencing adapters. Libraries were sequenced on Illumina HiSeq 2500 (2x100 bp) or NovaSeq (2x150 bp). From the authors' description of their analysis: Reads were demultiplexed and collapsed into UMI consensus sequences with MIGEC, and V(D)J alignment was performed with MiXCR. Clonotypes responding to the vaccine were identified with edgeR on replicate PBMC samples, with the criteria of FDR below 0.01 and a log2 fold change above 5 up to day 15. Bulk clonotypes were assigned CD4 or CD8 identity according to which sequenced CD4 or CD8 repertoire held them at higher abundance. TCRdb applied fastp at Q25 and MiXCR to the public reads, then kept only in-frame beta chains. Rows are combined by CDR3 protein, so each entry shows the most common genes and DNA. The V and J calls, along with clone size, are taken from TCRdb and not from the paper's own processing. This sample lists 250,000 to 350,000 distinct CDR3 sequences; 3.5% to 4.5% were detected once. The ten largest clones represent just under 20% of the sample.

In regard to this clonotype: Its antigen target is currently unknown. Base qualities are not at hand, and no much larger clone is one base apart.

From the cysteine through the phenylalanine, the CDR3 covers 14 amino acids. The DNA shown is the 42-base CDR3, in frame from base 1. CDR1 and CDR2 (SEHNR, FQNEAQ) derive from the germline V gene (reference sequence). V sheds 4 bases and J sheds 2 bases, leaving 12 bases between their ends. The label giving this sample's treatment or condition can be read as: live attenuated yellow fever vaccine strain. Two biological replicates of bulk PBMCs were collected at each blood-draw timepoint. PBMCs were isolated from peripheral blood using a standard Ficoll-Paque protocol. TriZol was used to extract RNA from bulk PBMCs, from CD4 and CD8 fractions, and from dextramer-positive and dextramer-negative fractions.

The chain employs TRBV7-9 and TRBJ2-7; the D gene is perhaps TRBD2, on 6 matching bases. The origin of this receptor is a young man who received the YFV17D yellow fever vaccine. The sample here was PBMCs, taken 15 days after the yellow fever booster vaccination. Here is the DNA: TGTGCCAGCAGCTCAACGGGACTCACCTACGAGCAGTACTTC. Translated, it gives CASSSTGLTYEQYF.